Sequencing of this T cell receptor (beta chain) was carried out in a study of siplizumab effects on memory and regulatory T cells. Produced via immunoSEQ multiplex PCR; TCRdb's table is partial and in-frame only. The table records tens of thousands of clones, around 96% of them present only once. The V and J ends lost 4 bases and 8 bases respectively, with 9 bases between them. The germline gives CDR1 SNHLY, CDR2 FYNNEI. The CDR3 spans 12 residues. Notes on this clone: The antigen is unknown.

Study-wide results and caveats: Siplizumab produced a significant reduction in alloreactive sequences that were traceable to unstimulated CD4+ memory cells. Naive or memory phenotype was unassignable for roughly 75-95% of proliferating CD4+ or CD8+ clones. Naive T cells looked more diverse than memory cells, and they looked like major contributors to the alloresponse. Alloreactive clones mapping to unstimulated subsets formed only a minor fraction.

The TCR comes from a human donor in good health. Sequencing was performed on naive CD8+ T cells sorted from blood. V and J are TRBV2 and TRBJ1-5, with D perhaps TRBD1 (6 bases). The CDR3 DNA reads TGTGCCAGCAGTGTGGAGGGGGAGCCCCAGCATTTT. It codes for CASSVEGEPQHF. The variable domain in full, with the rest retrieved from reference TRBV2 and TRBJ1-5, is EPEVTQTPSHQVTQMGQEVILRCVPISNHLYFYWYRQILGQKVEFLVSFYNNEISEKSEIFDDQFSVERPDGSNFTLKIRSTKLEDSAMYFCASSVEGEPQHFGDGTRLSIL.